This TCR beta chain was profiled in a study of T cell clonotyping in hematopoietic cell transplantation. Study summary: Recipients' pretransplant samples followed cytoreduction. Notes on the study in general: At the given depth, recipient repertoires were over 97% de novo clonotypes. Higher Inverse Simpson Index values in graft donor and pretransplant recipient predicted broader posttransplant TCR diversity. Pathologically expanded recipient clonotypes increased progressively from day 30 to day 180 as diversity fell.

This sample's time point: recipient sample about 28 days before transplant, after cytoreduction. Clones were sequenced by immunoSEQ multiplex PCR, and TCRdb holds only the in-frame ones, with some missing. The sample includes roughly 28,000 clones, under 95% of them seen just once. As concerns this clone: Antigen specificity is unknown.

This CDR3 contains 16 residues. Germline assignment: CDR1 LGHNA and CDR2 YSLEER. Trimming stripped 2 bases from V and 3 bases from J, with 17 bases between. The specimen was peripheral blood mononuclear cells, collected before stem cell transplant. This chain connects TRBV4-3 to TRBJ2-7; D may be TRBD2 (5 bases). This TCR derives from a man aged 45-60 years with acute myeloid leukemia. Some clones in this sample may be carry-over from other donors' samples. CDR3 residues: CASSQHRVGVVYEQYF. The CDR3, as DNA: TGCGCCAGCAGCCAACACCGGGTCGGGGTCGTCTACGAGCAGTACTTC.